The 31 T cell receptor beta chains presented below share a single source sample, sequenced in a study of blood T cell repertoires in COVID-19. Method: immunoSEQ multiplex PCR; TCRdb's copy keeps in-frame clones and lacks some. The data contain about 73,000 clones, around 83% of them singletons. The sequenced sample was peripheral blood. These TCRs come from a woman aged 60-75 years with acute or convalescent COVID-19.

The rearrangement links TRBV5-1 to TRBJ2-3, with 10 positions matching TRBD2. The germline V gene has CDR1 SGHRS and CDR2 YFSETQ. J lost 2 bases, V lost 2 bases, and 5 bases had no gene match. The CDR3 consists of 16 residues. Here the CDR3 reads CASSLGSGGTTDTQYF. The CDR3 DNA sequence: TGCGCCAGCAGCTTAGGTAGCGGGGGGACCACAGATACGCAGTATTTT.

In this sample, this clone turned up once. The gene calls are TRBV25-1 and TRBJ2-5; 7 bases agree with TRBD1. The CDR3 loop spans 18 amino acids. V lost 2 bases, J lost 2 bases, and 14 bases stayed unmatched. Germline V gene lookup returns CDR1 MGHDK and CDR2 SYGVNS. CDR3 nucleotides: TGTGCCAGCAGTGAAGGTAGCAGGGGGAAGGAGGATCAAGAGACCCAGTACTTC. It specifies CASSEGSRGKEDQETQYF. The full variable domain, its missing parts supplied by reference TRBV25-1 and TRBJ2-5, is EADIYQTPRYLVIGTGKKITLECSQTMGHDKMYWYQQDPGMELHLIHYSYGVNSTEKGDLSSESTVSRIRTEHFPLTLESARPSHTSQYLCASSEGSRGKEDQETQYFGPGTRLLVL.

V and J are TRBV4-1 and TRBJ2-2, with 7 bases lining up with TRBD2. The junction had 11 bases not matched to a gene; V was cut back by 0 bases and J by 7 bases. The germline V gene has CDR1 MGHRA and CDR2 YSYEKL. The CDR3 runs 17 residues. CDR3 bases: TGCGCCAGCAGCCAAGACGGTGCGCTAGAGCGGGGCGGGGAGCTGTTTTTT. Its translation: CASSQDGALERGGELFF.

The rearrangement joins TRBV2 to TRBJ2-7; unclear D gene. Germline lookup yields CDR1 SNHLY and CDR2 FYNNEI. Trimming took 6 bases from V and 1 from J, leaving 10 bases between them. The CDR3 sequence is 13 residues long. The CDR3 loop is CASSHGPSYEQYF. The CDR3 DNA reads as TGTGCCAGCAGCCACGGTCCATCCTACGAGCAGTACTTC. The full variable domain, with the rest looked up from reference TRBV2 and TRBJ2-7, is EPEVTQTPSHQVTQMGQEVILRCVPISNHLYFYWYRQILGQKVEFLVSFYNNEISEKSEIFDDQFSVERPDGSNFTLKIRSTKLEDSAMYFCASSHGPSYEQYFGPGTRLTVT.

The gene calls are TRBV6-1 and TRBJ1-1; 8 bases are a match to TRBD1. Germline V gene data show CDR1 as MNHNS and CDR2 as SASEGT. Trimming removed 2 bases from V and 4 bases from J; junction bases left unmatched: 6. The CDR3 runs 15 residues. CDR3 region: CASSETPDRVTEAFF. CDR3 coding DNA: TGTGCCAGCAGTGAAACCCCGGACAGGGTCACTGAAGCTTTCTTT.

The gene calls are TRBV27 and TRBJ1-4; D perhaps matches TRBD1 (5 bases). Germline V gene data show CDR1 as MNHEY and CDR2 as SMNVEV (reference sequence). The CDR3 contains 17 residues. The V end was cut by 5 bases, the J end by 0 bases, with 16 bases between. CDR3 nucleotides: TGTGCCAGCAGTCCACGCGGGGGGACTACAACTAATGAAAAACTGTTTTTT. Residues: CASSPRGGTTTNEKLFF.

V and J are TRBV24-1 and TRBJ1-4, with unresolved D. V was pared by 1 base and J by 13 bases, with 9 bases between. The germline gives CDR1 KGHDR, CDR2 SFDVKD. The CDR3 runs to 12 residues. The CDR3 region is CATSDFTGGLFF. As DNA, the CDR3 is TGTGCCACCAGTGATTTTACGGGTGGACTGTTTTTT.

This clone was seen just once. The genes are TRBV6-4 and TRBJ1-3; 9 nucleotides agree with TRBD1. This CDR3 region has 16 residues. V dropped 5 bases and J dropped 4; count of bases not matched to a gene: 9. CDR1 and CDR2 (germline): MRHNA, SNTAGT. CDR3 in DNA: TGTGCCAGCAGTCGAACTGGACAGGGGAGCGGAAACACCATATATTTT. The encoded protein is CASSRTGQGSGNTIYF.

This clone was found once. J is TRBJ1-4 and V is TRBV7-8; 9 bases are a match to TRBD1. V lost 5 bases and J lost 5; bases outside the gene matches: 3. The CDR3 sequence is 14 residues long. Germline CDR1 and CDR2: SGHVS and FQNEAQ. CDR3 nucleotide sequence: TGTGCCAGCAGCCCGACAGGGGGGAATGAAAAACTGTTTTTT. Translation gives CASSPTGGNEKLFF.

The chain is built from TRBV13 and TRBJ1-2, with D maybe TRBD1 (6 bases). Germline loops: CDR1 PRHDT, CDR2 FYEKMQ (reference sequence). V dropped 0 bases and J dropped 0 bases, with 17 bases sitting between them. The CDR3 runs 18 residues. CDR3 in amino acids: CASSLGQLRRGANYGYTF. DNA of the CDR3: TGTGCCAGCAGCTTAGGCCAACTACGCAGGGGCGCTAACTATGGCTACACCTTC.

The CDR3 DNA follows: TGTGCCATCAGTGAGGAACAGGCTTCGGGGGGAAATGAGCAGTTCTTC. As protein: CAISEEQASGGNEQFF. The chain links TRBV10-3 to TRBJ2-1, with 7 bases aligning to TRBD2. V lost 2 bases, J lost 7 bases, and 11 bases stayed unmatched. CDR1 and CDR2 (germline): ENHRY, SYGVKD. CDR3 length equals 16 residues.

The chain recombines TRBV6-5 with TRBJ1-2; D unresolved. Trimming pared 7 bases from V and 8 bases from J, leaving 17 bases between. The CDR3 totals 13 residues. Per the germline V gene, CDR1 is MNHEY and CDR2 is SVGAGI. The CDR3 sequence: CASTVPPSWGYTF. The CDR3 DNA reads TGTGCCAGCACGGTCCCCCCCTCTTGGGGCTACACCTTC.

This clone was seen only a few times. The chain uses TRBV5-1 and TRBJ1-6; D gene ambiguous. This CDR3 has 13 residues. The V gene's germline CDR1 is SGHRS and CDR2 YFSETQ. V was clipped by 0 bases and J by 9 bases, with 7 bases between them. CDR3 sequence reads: CASSLDSGSPLHF. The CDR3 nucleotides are TGCGCCAGCAGCTTGGACAGCGGTTCACCCCTCCACTTT.

The chain's CDR3 is CASGLSGLSGNTIYF. The DNA of the CDR3 is TGTGCCAGCGGACTTTCCGGACTCTCTGGAAACACCATATATTTT. The gene calls are TRBV10-3 and TRBJ1-3; D gene uncertain. Trimming removed 10 bases at V and 0 bases at J, with 16 bases between. The CDR3 has 15 residues. Looked up from germline, CDR1 is ENHRY and CDR2 is SYGVKD.

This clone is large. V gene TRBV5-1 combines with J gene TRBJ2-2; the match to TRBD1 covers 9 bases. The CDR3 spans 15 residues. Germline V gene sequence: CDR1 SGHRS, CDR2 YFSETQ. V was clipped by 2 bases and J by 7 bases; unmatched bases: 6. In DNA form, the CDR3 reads TGCGCCAGCAGCTTACGACAGGGGGGAAACGGGGAGCTGTTTTTT. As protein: CASSLRQGGNGELFF.

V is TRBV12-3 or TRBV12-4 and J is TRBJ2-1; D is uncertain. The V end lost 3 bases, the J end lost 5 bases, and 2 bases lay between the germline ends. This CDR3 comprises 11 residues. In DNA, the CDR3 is TGTGCCAGCAGTTTTAACAATGAGCAGTTCTTC. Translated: CASSFNNEQFF.

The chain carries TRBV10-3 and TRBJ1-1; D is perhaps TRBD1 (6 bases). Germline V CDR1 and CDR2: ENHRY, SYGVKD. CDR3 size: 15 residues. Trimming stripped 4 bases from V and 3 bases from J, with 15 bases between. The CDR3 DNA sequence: TGTGCCATCAGTGCTACAGGGAAAAAGGACACTGAAGCTTTCTTT. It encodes CAISATGKKDTEAFF.

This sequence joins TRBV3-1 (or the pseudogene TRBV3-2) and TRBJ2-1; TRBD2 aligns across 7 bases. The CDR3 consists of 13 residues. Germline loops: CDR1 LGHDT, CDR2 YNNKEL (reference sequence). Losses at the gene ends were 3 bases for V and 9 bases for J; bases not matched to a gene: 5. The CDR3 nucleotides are TGTGCCAGCAGCCAGGGGGGGGAAACTGAGCAGTTCTTC. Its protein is CASSQGGETEQFF.

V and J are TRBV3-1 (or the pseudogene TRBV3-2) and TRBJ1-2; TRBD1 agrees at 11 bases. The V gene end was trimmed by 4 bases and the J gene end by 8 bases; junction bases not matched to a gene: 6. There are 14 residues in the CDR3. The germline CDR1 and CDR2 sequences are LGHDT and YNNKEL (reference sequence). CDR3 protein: CASSRGTGGFGYTF. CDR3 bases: TGTGCCAGCAGCCGGGGGACAGGGGGTTTCGGCTACACCTTC.

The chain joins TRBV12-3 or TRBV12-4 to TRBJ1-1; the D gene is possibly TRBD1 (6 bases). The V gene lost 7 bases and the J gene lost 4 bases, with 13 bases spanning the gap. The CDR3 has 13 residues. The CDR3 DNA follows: TGTGCCAGCAACCGACAGGACCGCACTGAAGCTTTCTTT. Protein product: CASNRQDRTEAFF.

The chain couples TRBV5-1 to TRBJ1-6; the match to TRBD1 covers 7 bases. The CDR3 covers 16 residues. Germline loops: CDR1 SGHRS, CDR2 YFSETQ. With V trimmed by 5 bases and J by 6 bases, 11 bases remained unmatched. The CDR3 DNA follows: TGCGCCAGCAGTTTAACCAACAGGGGCGGTAATTCACCCCTCCACTTT. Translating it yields CASSLTNRGGNSPLHF. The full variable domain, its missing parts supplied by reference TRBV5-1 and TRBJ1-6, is KAGVTQTPRYLIKTRGQQVTLSCSPISGHRSVSWYQQTPGQGLQFLFEYFSETQRNKGNFPGRFSGRQFSNSRSEMNVSTLELGDSALYLCASSLTNRGGNSPLHFGNGTRLTVT.

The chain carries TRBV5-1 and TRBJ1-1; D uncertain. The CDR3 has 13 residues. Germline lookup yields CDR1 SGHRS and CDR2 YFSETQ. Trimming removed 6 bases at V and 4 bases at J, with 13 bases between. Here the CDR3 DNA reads TGCGCCAGCACCACTGAGGCGGGCACTGAAGCTTTCTTT. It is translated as CASTTEAGTEAFF.

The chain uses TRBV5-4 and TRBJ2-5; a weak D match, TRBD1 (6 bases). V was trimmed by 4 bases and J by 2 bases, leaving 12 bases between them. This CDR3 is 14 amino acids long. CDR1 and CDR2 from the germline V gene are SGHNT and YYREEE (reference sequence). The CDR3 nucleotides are TGTGCCAGCAGCCTTGACAGGCGTCAAGAGACCCAGTACTTC. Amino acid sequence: CASSLDRRQETQYF.

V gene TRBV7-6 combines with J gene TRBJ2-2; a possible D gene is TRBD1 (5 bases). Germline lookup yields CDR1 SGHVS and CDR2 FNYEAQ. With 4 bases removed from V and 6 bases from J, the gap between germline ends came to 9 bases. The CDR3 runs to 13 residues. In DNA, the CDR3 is TGTGCCAGCAGCTCCAGGGTATCCGGGGAGCTGTTTTTT. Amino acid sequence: CASSSRVSGELFF.

The DNA for the CDR3 is TGTGCCAGCAGCTTGGAAGGGACAGGGATAGAGACCCAGTACTTC. This gives the protein CASSLEGTGIETQYF. This rearrangement joins TRBV5-4 to TRBJ2-5; TRBD1 matches 9 bases. The germline V gene has CDR1 SGHNT and CDR2 YYREEE (reference sequence). V shed 0 bases, J shed 4 bases, and the junction held 4 bases outside the gene matches. CDR3 length: 15 residues.

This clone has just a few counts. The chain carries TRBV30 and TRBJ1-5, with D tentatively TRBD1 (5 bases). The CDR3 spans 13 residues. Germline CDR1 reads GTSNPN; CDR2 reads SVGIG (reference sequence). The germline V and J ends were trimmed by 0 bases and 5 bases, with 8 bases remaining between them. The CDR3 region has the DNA TGTGCCTGGAGTGTTCGGGGGGATCAGCCCCAGCATTTT. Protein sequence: CAWSVRGDQPQHF.

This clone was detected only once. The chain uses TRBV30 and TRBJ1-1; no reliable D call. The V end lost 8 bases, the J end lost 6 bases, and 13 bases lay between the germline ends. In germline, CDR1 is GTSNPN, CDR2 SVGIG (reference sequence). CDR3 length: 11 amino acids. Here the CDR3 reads CATTGSPEAFF. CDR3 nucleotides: TGTGCCACCACGGGGAGCCCTGAAGCTTTCTTT.

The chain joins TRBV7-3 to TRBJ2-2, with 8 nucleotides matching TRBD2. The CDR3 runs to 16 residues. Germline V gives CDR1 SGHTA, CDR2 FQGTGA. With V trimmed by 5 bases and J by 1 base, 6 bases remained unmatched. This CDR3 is CASSPWTSRNTGELFF. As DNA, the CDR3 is TGTGCCAGCAGCCCTTGGACTAGCCGGAACACCGGGGAGCTGTTTTTT.

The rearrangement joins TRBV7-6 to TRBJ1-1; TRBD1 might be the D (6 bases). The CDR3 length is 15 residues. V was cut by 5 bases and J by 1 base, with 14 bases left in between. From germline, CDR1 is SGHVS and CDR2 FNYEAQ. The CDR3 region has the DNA TGTGCCAGCAGCGAACGGACAGTCGGGAACACTGAAGCTTTCTTT. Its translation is CASSERTVGNTEAFF.

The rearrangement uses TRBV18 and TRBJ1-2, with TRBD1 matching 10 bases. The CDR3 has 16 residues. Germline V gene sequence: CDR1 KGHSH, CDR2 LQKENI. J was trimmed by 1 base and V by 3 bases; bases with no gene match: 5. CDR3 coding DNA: TGTGCCAGCTCACCCCGTGGACAGGGGGTTAACTATGGCTACACCTTC. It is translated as CASSPRGQGVNYGYTF.

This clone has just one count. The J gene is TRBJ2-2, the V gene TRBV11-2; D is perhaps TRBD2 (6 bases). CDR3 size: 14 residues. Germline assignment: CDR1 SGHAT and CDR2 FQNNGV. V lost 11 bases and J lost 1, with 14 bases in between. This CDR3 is CAARGLKNTGELFF. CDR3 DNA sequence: TGTGCCGCACGGGGACTGAAGAACACCGGGGAGCTGTTTTTT.